This is a list of T cell receptor beta chains from one sample in a study of cytomegalovirus exposure and HLA in healthy donors. Using immunoSEQ multiplex PCR, the repertoire was profiled, and TCRdb retains in-frame clones only, with some absent. In the table there are approximately 58,000 clones, 95% of which are singletons. Source material: PBMCs. These receptors all stem from a woman aged 18 to 35 in good health and CMV-seropositive. CDR3s include the opening cysteine and the closing phenylalanine or tryptophan. D genes are given only for firm matches. The listing skips clone size in some rows; elsewhere it reads once, few, many or a size class.

TRBD2,TRBV10-3,-,TRBJ2-3,TGTGCCATCAGACCCTGGACTAGCGGGGGAACCTCTAGCACAGATACGCAGTATTTT,CAIRPWTSGGTSSTDTQYF
TRBD2,TRBV19,-,TRBJ2-5,TGTGCCAGTAGCACACAGCGGGAGGGCCCCGAGAAGACCCAGTACTTC,CASSTQREGPEKTQYF
TRBD2,TRBV28,-,TRBJ2-3,TGTGCCAGCAGCCCTCTAGCGGGGGGTTTAGATACGCAGTATTTT,CASSPLAGGLDTQYF
TRBD2,TRBV5-1,-,TRBJ2-7,TGCGCCAGCAGCGTTAGCGGGACCAGCTCCTACGAGCAGTACTTC,CASSVSGTSSYEQYF
-,TRBV29-1,-,TRBJ1-1,TGCAGCGTTGAGCAGGGGCGGTACACTGAAGCTTTCTTT,CSVEQGRYTEAFF
-,TRBV5-1,-,TRBJ2-1,TGCGCCAGCAGCTTGGGGGGTGGCCTAGCGATATATGAGCAGTTCTTC,CASSLGGGLAIYEQFF
TRBD2,TRBV7-2,-,TRBJ2-6,TGTGCCAGCAGCTTAGCCGGGGGGAACTCTGGGGCCAACGTCCTGACTTTC,CASSLAGGNSGANVLTF
TRBD2,TRBV19,-,TRBJ2-5,TGTGCCAGTACCCGGACTAGCGGGGGCGAAGAGACCCAGTACTTC,CASTRTSGGEETQYF
TRBD1,TRBV10-3,-,TRBJ1-2,TGTGCCTCATTACCGACCACAGGGGATGGCTACACCTTC,CASLPTTGDGYTF
-,TRBV7-9,-,TRBJ2-7,TGTGCCAGCAGCACGACTAGGGATACCTACGAGCAGTACTTC,CASSTTRDTYEQYF
TRBD2,TRBV25-1,-,TRBJ2-7,TGTGCCAGCAGTGAATATGGGACCGGGGGGGCCTACGAGCAGTACTTC,CASSEYGTGGAYEQYF
TRBD2,TRBV30,-,TRBJ2-7,TGTGCCTGGAGTGTGGGTCGGGCTAGCGGGAGGTACGAGCAGTACTTC,CAWSVGRASGRYEQYF
TRBD1,TRBV10-3,-,TRBJ1-1,TGTGCCATCGGCTTCTCGGACAGGTCTGGGAACACTGAAGCTTTCTTT,CAIGFSDRSGNTEAFF
TRBD1,TRBV11-3,-,TRBJ2-1,TGTGCCAGCAGCAAACGATACGGGACAGGTTCCAATGAGCAGTTCTTC,CASSKRYGTGSNEQFF
-,TRBV7-9,-,TRBJ1-3,TGTGCCAGCACCCCGTCTGGAAACACCATATATTTT,CASTPSGNTIYF
-,TRBV10-3,-,TRBJ1-3,TGTGCCATCAGTGAGTCGTACAGGGTTCTGCCTGGAAACACCATATATTTT,CAISESYRVLPGNTIYF
TRBD2,TRBV7-2,-,TRBJ2-3,TGTGCCAGCAGCTTTAGGGCGGGGGGTAGCACAGATACGCAGTATTTT,CASSFRAGGSTDTQYF
-,TRBV5-1,-,TRBJ1-5,TGCGCCAGCCGACCCGACGGAGATCAGCCCCAGCATTTT,CASRPDGDQPQHF
TRBD1,TRBV5-4,medium-sized,TRBJ1-4,TGTGCCAGCAGCTTGCCCGGGACAGGGGAAAAACTGTTTTTT,CASSLPGTGEKLFF
-,TRBV5-1,-,TRBJ2-2,TGCGCCAGCAGCTTGGCTAGGACAGCGAACACCGGGGAGCTGTTTTTT,CASSLARTANTGELFF
-,TRBV9,-,TRBJ2-4,TGTGCCAGCAGCGTAGGGCTAGCGAACGGTCCCAAAAACATTCAGTACTTC,CASSVGLANGPKNIQYF
TRBD1,TRBV19,-,TRBJ2-3,TGTGCCAGTAGTATAGAGTGGACAGGGGATGGTACAGATACGCAGTATTTT,CASSIEWTGDGTDTQYF
TRBD1,TRBV27,-,TRBJ1-5,TGTGCCAGCAGACCGGGACAGGGAATACCGCCCCAGCATTTT,CASRPGQGIPPQHF
TRBD2,TRBV5-5,once,TRBJ2-3,TGTGCCAGCAGCCGAACTAGCGGGGCGGGAAATACGCAGTATTTT,CASSRTSGAGNTQYF
TRBD1,TRBV19,-,TRBJ1-2,TGTGCCAGTAGTATCCGCCCGACAGGGGACAACTATGGCTACACCTTC,CASSIRPTGDNYGYTF
-,TRBV4-1,-,TRBJ1-4,TGCGCCAGCAGCCAAGAGGGGGGGACGGGAAGGGCGGAAAAACTGTTTTTT,CASSQEGGTGRAEKLFF
-,TRBV9,once,TRBJ2-7,TGTGCCAGCAGCCCTCGCTCCCACCAACTCCCCTACGAGCAGTACTTC,CASSPRSHQLPYEQYF
-,TRBV7-3,-,TRBJ2-7,TGTGCCAGCAGGTCCAGGGCGGGTAGCGGAACCTACGAGCAGTACTTC,CASRSRAGSGTYEQYF
TRBD1,TRBV6-1,-,TRBJ2-7,TGTGCCAGCAGTGAAGCCGAGACAGGGTACTACGAGCAGTACTTC,CASSEAETGYYEQYF
TRBD2,TRBV30,-,TRBJ2-7,TGTGCCTGGAGCCCATCCGGGACTAGCGCCTTTGGAGGGTACTTC,CAWSPSGTSAFGGYF
-,TRBV9,-,TRBJ1-3,TGTGCCAGCAGCGTAGATCTGGGAGCTGGCGGAAACACCATATATTTT,CASSVDLGAGGNTIYF
-,TRBV7-8,few,TRBJ1-5,TGTGCCAGCAGCTTTCAAGGAGGGTTGGCCAATCAGCCCCAGCATTTT,CASSFQGGLANQPQHF
-,TRBV29-1,-,TRBJ2-1,TGCAGCGTTGATGGCTCAAACTCCTACAATGAGCAGTTCTTC,CSVDGSNSYNEQFF
TRBD1,TRBV5-8,-,TRBJ1-6,TGTGCCAGCAGCTTTGGAAGACAGGGGAAGACACCCCTCCACTTT,CASSFGRQGKTPLHF
-,TRBV6-1,-,TRBJ2-5,TGTGCCAGCAGTGAATTAGTCAGGGGGGACGAGACCCAGTACTTC,CASSELVRGDETQYF
TRBD1,TRBV18,-,TRBJ2-7,TGTGCCAGCTCAGTGACCGGGACAGGGGAACACGAGCAGTACTTC,CASSVTGTGEHEQYF
-,TRBV15,-,TRBJ2-3,TGTGCCACCAGCAGAGTGGAGGGGGGGAGTTCGGATACGCAGTATTTT,CATSRVEGGSSDTQYF
TRBD2,TRBV28,-,TRBJ2-7,TGTGCCAGCTTCGGGGGGACCCTCTCCAGCGAGCAGTACTTC,CASFGGTLSSEQYF
TRBD1,TRBV19,-,TRBJ1-1,TGTGCCAGTAGTCGCCCCGGGACAGGGCCCTCTGAAGCTTTCTTT,CASSRPGTGPSEAFF
-,TRBV28,-,TRBJ2-3,TGTGCCAGCAGTTTTCAGTTCACAGATACGCAGTATTTT,CASSFQFTDTQYF